Listed below are T cell receptor beta chains from one sample, sequenced in a study of T cells after yellow fever vaccination. TCRdb reprocessed the 5' RACE reads with MiXCR, giving one entry per CDR3 protein. The sample has fewer than 400,000 distinct CDR3 sequences, 6% to 8% seen once. The specimen comprised PBMCs, sampled 5 days after the yellow fever booster vaccination. The source of these receptors is a man aged 25 to 40 who received the YFV17D yellow fever vaccine. The CDR3 runs from the conserved cysteine through the conserved F or W. A D gene is named only where the DNA matches it firmly. Part of the rows lack a size; the others show once, few, many or a class for expanded clones.

clone_size: NA; v_call: TRBV11-3; d_call: NA; j_call: TRBJ2-2; cdr3_aa: CASSSPYSGELFF; cdr3_nt: TGTGCCAGCAGCTCCCCTTATTCCGGGGAGCTGTTTTTT
clone_size: NA; v_call: TRBV12-3/TRBV12-4; d_call: NA; j_call: TRBJ2-1; cdr3_aa: CASRGLNNEQFF; cdr3_nt: TGTGCCAGCAGGGGGCTAAACAATGAGCAGTTCTTC
clone_size: many; v_call: TRBV5-1; d_call: TRBD2; j_call: TRBJ2-1; cdr3_aa: CASSLGTSGNEQFF; cdr3_nt: TGTGCCAGCAGTTTAGGGACTAGTGGTAATGAGCAGTTCTTC
clone_size: many; v_call: TRBV29-1; d_call: NA; j_call: TRBJ2-5; cdr3_aa: CSVRTGGETQYF; cdr3_nt: TGCAGCGTTAGAACAGGTGGCGAGACCCAGTACTTC
clone_size: many; v_call: TRBV4-3; d_call: TRBD2; j_call: TRBJ2-3; cdr3_aa: CASSQVLAGGGGTQYF; cdr3_nt: TGCGCCAGCAGCCAGGTCCTAGCCGGCGGGGGGGGGACGCAGTATTTT
clone_size: many; v_call: TRBV5-1; d_call: NA; j_call: TRBJ2-5; cdr3_aa: CASSSSKSQETQYF; cdr3_nt: TGCGCCAGCAGCTCCTCGAAGAGCCAAGAGACCCAGTACTTC
clone_size: many; v_call: TRBV25-1; d_call: TRBD2; j_call: TRBJ2-1; cdr3_aa: CASGRDYLNEQFF; cdr3_nt: TGTGCCAGCGGCCGGGACTACCTGAATGAGCAGTTCTTC
clone_size: NA; v_call: TRBV5-1; d_call: NA; j_call: TRBJ2-3; cdr3_aa: CASSRDRPDTQYF; cdr3_nt: TGCGCCAGCAGCCGGGATCGGCCAGATACGCAGTATTTT
clone_size: few; v_call: TRBV10-3; d_call: TRBD1; j_call: TRBJ1-3; cdr3_aa: CAISEGTGSSGNTIYF; cdr3_nt: TGTGCCATCAGTGAGGGGACAGGGTCTTCTGGAAACACCATATATTTT
clone_size: NA; v_call: TRBV10-2; d_call: NA; j_call: TRBJ2-3; cdr3_aa: CASSRDLFGADTQYF; cdr3_nt: TGCGCCAGTTCCCGAGATCTTTTTGGGGCAGATACGCAGTATTTT
clone_size: many; v_call: TRBV20-1; d_call: NA; j_call: TRBJ2-1; cdr3_aa: CSAQGSVDEQFF; cdr3_nt: TGCAGTGCTCAAGGGTCGGTCGATGAGCAGTTCTTC
clone_size: few; v_call: TRBV28; d_call: TRBD1; j_call: TRBJ2-7; cdr3_aa: CASLSPGGSGEQYF; cdr3_nt: TGTGCCAGCCTTTCGCCAGGGGGCTCGGGTGAGCAGTACTTC
clone_size: few; v_call: TRBV30; d_call: TRBD2; j_call: TRBJ2-3; cdr3_aa: CAVAGGADTQYF; cdr3_nt: TGTGCTGTAGCGGGTGGAGCAGATACGCAGTATTTT
clone_size: NA; v_call: TRBV5-1; d_call: NA; j_call: TRBJ2-3; cdr3_aa: CASSLDFSIMDTQYF; cdr3_nt: TGCGCCAGCAGCTTGGACTTCTCCATAATGGATACGCAGTATTTT
clone_size: NA; v_call: TRBV20-1; d_call: TRBD1; j_call: TRBJ2-5; cdr3_aa: CSPLRGETQYF; cdr3_nt: TGCAGCCCGCTCAGGGGGGAGACCCAGTACTTC
clone_size: many; v_call: TRBV20-1; d_call: NA; j_call: TRBJ2-3; cdr3_aa: CSASSTLGGGGTQYF; cdr3_nt: TGCAGTGCTAGTTCAACACTCGGAGGGGGCGGTACGCAGTATTTT
clone_size: NA; v_call: TRBV27; d_call: NA; j_call: TRBJ2-7; cdr3_aa: CASKETGVLSYEQYF; cdr3_nt: TGTGCCAGCAAGGAAACCGGGGTACTTTCTTACGAGCAGTACTTC
clone_size: NA; v_call: TRBV12-3/TRBV12-4; d_call: NA; j_call: TRBJ2-3; cdr3_aa: CASSPLSSSSDTQYF; cdr3_nt: TGTGCCAGCAGCCCTCTTTCTAGCAGTTCGGATACGCAGTATTTT
clone_size: many; v_call: TRBV14; d_call: NA; j_call: TRBJ2-1; cdr3_aa: CASKLGVINEQFF; cdr3_nt: TGTGCCAGCAAACTTGGGGTCATAAATGAGCAGTTCTTC
clone_size: NA; v_call: TRBV7-9; d_call: TRBD2; j_call: TRBJ2-5; cdr3_aa: CASSLGRTSGETQYF; cdr3_nt: TGTGCCAGCAGCTTAGGGAGGACTAGCGGAGAGACCCAGTACTTC
clone_size: many; v_call: TRBV7-2; d_call: NA; j_call: TRBJ1-1; cdr3_aa: CASSRMVYTEAFF; cdr3_nt: TGTGCCAGCAGCCGCATGGTATACACTGAAGCTTTCTTT
clone_size: NA; v_call: TRBV20-1; d_call: TRBD2; j_call: TRBJ2-4; cdr3_aa: CSASGGLAGGLAKNIQYF; cdr3_nt: TGCAGTGCTAGTGGGGGACTAGCGGGAGGGTTAGCCAAAAACATTCAGTACTTC
clone_size: many; v_call: TRBV5-5; d_call: NA; j_call: TRBJ2-7; cdr3_aa: CASSFSDMEALREQYF; cdr3_nt: TGTGCCAGCAGTTTCTCGGATATGGAAGCCCTACGCGAGCAGTACTTC
clone_size: many; v_call: TRBV7-9; d_call: NA; j_call: TRBJ1-6; cdr3_aa: CASSLGGENVHF; cdr3_nt: TGTGCCAGCAGCTTAGGAGGAGAAAACGTCCACTTT
clone_size: few; v_call: TRBV7-2; d_call: NA; j_call: TRBJ2-1; cdr3_aa: CASSLVSSLYNEQFF; cdr3_nt: TGTGCCAGCAGCTTAGTTTCTAGCTTATACAATGAGCAGTTCTTC
clone_size: NA; v_call: TRBV5-1; d_call: NA; j_call: TRBJ2-3; cdr3_aa: CASSFSGTTTDTQYF; cdr3_nt: TGCGCCAGCAGCTTTTCCGGGACAACCACAGATACGCAGTATTTT
clone_size: many; v_call: TRBV5-1; d_call: TRBD2; j_call: TRBJ2-7; cdr3_aa: CASSPGGSGAYEQYF; cdr3_nt: TGCGCCAGCAGCCCGGGGGGGTCAGGAGCCTACGAGCAGTACTTC
clone_size: NA; v_call: TRBV9; d_call: TRBD1; j_call: TRBJ2-5; cdr3_aa: CASSVDRGQMETQYF; cdr3_nt: TGTGCCAGCAGCGTAGATAGGGGGCAGATGGAGACCCAGTACTTC
clone_size: few; v_call: TRBV5-4; d_call: TRBD1; j_call: TRBJ2-5; cdr3_aa: CASSPTGGTETQYF; cdr3_nt: TGTGCCAGCAGCCCCACAGGGGGGACGGAGACCCAGTACTTC
clone_size: NA; v_call: TRBV20-1; d_call: TRBD2; j_call: TRBJ2-1; cdr3_aa: CSAPGLGSYNEQFF; cdr3_nt: TGCAGTGCACCGGGACTAGGCTCCTACAATGAGCAGTTCTTC
clone_size: NA; v_call: TRBV14; d_call: NA; j_call: TRBJ2-2; cdr3_aa: CASSLKVGRVTTGELFF; cdr3_nt: TGTGCCAGCAGCCTGAAGGTGGGAAGGGTAACCACCGGGGAGCTGTTTTTT
clone_size: many; v_call: TRBV7-2; d_call: TRBD2; j_call: TRBJ2-2; cdr3_aa: CATPKSSGVITGELFF; cdr3_nt: TGTGCCACCCCAAAGAGTAGCGGGGTGATCACCGGGGAGCTGTTTTTT
clone_size: NA; v_call: TRBV21-1; d_call: NA; j_call: TRBJ2-2; cdr3_aa: CASRKGGGTERKLSTGELFF; cdr3_nt: TGTGCCAGCAGAAAAGGAGGCGGGACAGAGAGGAAGTTGAGCACCGGGGAGCTGTTTTTT
clone_size: many; v_call: TRBV3-1; d_call: NA; j_call: TRBJ2-1; cdr3_aa: CASSQGLQGNEQFF; cdr3_nt: TGTGCCAGCAGCCAAGGCCTGCAGGGGAATGAGCAGTTCTTC
clone_size: NA; v_call: TRBV10-3; d_call: NA; j_call: TRBJ1-2; cdr3_aa: CAIRGGGGYGYTF; cdr3_nt: TGTGCCATCAGGGGGGGGGGTGGCTATGGCTACACCTTC
clone_size: few; v_call: TRBV7-2; d_call: NA; j_call: TRBJ1-5; cdr3_aa: CASSLGQWEPQHF; cdr3_nt: TGTGCCAGCAGCTTAGGACAGTGGGAGCCCCAGCATTTT
clone_size: few; v_call: TRBV18; d_call: TRBD2; j_call: TRBJ2-3; cdr3_aa: CASSPLAGGGDTQYF; cdr3_nt: TGTGCCAGCTCACCTTTAGCGGGAGGCGGCGATACGCAGTATTTT
clone_size: many; v_call: TRBV6-1; d_call: TRBD1; j_call: TRBJ2-7; cdr3_aa: CASRRETGGFHEQYF; cdr3_nt: TGTGCCAGCAGGAGAGAGACAGGGGGCTTCCACGAGCAGTACTTC
clone_size: few; v_call: TRBV4-3; d_call: TRBD2; j_call: TRBJ2-7; cdr3_aa: CASSQDWLAGVSEQYF; cdr3_nt: TGCGCCAGCAGCCAAGATTGGCTAGCGGGAGTATCCGAGCAGTACTTC
clone_size: many; v_call: TRBV20-1; d_call: NA; j_call: TRBJ2-2; cdr3_aa: CSATHRNTGELFF; cdr3_nt: TGCAGTGCAACCCACAGAAACACCGGGGAGCTGTTTTTT
clone_size: NA; v_call: TRBV4-2; d_call: NA; j_call: TRBJ2-2; cdr3_aa: CASSQEPGSTVTGELFF; cdr3_nt: TGTGCCAGCAGCCAAGAACCCGGTTCTACGGTCACCGGGGAGCTGTTTTTT
clone_size: many; v_call: TRBV20-1; d_call: TRBD2; j_call: TRBJ2-5; cdr3_aa: CSARVTSGKTQETQYF; cdr3_nt: TGCAGTGCTAGAGTGACTAGCGGGAAGACCCAAGAGACCCAGTACTTC
clone_size: NA; v_call: TRBV20-1; d_call: TRBD1; j_call: TRBJ1-2; cdr3_aa: CSAREWTGPNYGYTF; cdr3_nt: TGCAGTGCTAGAGAATGGACAGGGCCTAACTATGGCTACACCTTC
clone_size: NA; v_call: TRBV12-3/TRBV12-4; d_call: NA; j_call: TRBJ2-2; cdr3_aa: CASSFPARTNTGELFF; cdr3_nt: TGTGCCAGCAGTTTTCCGGCCAGGACTAACACCGGGGAGCTGTTTTTT
clone_size: NA; v_call: TRBV6-2/TRBV6-3; d_call: NA; j_call: TRBJ2-5; cdr3_aa: CASSYGRTQYF; cdr3_nt: TGTGCCAGCAGTTACGGGAGGACCCAGTACTTC
clone_size: many; v_call: TRBV13; d_call: NA; j_call: TRBJ1-1; cdr3_aa: CASSSWLMVNTEAFF; cdr3_nt: TGTGCCAGCAGCTCTTGGTTGATGGTGAACACTGAAGCTTTCTTT